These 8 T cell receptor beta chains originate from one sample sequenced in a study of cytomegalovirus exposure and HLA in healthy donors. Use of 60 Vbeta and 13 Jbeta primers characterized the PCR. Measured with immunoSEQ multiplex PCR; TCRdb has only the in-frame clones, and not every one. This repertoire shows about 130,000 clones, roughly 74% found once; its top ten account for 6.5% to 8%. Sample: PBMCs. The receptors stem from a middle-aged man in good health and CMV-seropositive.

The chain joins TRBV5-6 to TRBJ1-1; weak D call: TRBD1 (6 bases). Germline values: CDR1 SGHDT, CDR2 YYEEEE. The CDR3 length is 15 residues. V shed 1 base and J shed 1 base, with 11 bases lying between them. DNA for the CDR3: TGTGCCAGCAGCTTGATTACAGGGACGAACACTGAAGCTTTCTTT. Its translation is CASSLITGTNTEAFF. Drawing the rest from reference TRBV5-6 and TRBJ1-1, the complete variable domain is DAGVTQSPTHLIKTRGQQVTLRCSPKSGHDTVSWYQQALGQGPQFIFQYYEEEERQRGNFPDRFSGHQFPNYSSELNVNALLLGDSALYLCASSLITGTNTEAFFGQGTRLTVV.

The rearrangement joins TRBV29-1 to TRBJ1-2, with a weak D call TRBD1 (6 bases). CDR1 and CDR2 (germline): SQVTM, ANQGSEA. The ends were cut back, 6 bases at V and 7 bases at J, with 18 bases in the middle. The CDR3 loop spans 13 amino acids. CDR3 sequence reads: CSVTKQGEGGYTF. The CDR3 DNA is TGCAGCGTCACCAAACAGGGTGAGGGTGGCTACACCTTC.

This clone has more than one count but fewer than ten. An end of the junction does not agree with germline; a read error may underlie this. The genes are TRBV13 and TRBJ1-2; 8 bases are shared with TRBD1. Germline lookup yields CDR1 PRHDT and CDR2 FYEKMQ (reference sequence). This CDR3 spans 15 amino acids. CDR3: CASSLGTGPGESYTF. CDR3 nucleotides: TGTGCCAGCAGCCTAGGGACAGGACCCGGGGAGAGCTACACCTTC.

The CDR3: CASRSGTDRGGELFF. For the CDR3, the DNA is TGTGCCAGCAGATCCGGGACTGATCGGGGCGGGGAGCTGTTTTTT. V and J are TRBV11-3 and TRBJ2-2; possible D gene TRBD2, 6 bases. Germline V gene sequence: CDR1 SGHNT, CDR2 YENEEA. Trimming shortened V by 6 bases and J by 7 bases, and 18 bases separated the two germline ends. This CDR3 region has 15 residues.

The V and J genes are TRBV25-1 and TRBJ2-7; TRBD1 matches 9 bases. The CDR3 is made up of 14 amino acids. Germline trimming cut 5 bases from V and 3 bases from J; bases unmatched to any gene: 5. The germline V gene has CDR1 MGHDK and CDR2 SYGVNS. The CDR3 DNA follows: TGTGCCAGCAGTCCCAGGGACAGGGACTACGAGCAGTACTTC. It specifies CASSPRDRDYEQYF.

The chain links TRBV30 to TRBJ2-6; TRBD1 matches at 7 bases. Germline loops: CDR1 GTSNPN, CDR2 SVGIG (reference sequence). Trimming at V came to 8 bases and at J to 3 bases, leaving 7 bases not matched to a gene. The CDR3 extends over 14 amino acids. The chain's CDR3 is CARSQGVGANVLTF. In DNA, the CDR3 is TGTGCCAGATCCCAGGGGGTTGGGGCCAACGTCCTGACTTTC.

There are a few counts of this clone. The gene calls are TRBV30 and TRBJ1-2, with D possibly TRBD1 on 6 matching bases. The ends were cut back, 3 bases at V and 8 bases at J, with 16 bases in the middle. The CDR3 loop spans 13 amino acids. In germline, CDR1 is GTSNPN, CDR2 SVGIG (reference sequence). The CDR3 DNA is TGTGCCTGGAGCGCCCAAGGGGACACAGGCTACACCTTC. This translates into CAWSAQGDTGYTF.

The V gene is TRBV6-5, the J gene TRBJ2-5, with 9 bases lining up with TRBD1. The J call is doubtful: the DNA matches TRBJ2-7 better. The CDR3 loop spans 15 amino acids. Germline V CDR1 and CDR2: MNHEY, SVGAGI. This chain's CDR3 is CASSRGQGPSYEQYF. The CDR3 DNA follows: TGTGCCAGCAGTAGAGGACAGGGGCCCTCCTACGAGCAGTACTTC.